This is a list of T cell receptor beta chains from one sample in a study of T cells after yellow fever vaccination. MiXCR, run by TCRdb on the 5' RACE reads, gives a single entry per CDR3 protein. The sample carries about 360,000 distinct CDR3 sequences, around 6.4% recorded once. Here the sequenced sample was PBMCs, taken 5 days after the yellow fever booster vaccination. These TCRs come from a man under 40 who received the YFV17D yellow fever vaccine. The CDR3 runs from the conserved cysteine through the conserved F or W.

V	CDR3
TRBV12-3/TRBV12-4	CASSPTSGRISSGELFF
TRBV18	CASSPLITPAQETQYF
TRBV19	CASSLADANYGYTF
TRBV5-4	CASSLEPRGDLGGYTF
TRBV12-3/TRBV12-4	CASSLSGSSEQYF
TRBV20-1	CSARDRLAGAREQYF
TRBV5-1	CASSWGQYSYEQYF
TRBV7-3	CASSPAGGKTDTQYF
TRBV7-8	CASSSRWGNGYEQYF
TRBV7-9	CASWESGSHWGEQFF
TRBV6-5	CASSYGSGLRSSYEQYF
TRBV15	CATSRDLGEQETQYF
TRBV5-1	CASSQGLNTEAFF
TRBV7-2	CASSLAVQGRKDTIYF
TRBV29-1	CSVGGGAMETQYF
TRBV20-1	CSALGRNTEAFF
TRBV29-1	CSVGGDAAYEQYF
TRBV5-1	CASSPSPGGGTDTQYF
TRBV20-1	CSAPGETSGSYEQYF
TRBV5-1	CASSWRGDPTDTQYF
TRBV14	CASSHLLGTSGINEQFF
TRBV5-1	CASSLTLAGGLINTQYF
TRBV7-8	CASSLRTPRGEETQYF
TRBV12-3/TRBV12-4	CASSEGDNYGYTF
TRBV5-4	CASSLVQLGNEQFF
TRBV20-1	CSARGTREQYF
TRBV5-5	CASRREWVHYEQFF
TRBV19	CASKTSGINEQFF
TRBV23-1	CASKALSGELFF
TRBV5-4	CASSPGRTSAADTQYF
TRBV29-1	CSVAAESFTDTQYF
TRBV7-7	CASSRGLVGQETQYF
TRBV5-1	CASSLRAGGISYNEQFF
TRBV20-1	CSASGQGQGLGHQETQYF
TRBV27	CATIHPPDEQYF
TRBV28	CASSFPWQNIQYF
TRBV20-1	CSAQRTSGSDEQFF
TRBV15	CATSSPGIRQEFF
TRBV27	CATLPRGEAVSKQYF
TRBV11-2	CASSRTSGPYNEQFF
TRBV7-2	CASKDDSNQPQHF
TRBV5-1	CASSLGASGRDEQFF
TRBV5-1	CASRTGLAYEQYF
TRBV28	CASGLAREQYF
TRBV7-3	CASSSGTGFGETQYF